The 5 T cell receptor beta chains listed next were all sequenced from one sample in a study of T-cell reconstitution after alpha-beta-depleted transplantation in children. The TCRbeta library was prepared with unique molecular identifiers. TCRdb reprocessed the PCR reads with MiXCR, giving one entry per CDR3 protein. The sample has 150,000 to 200,000 distinct CDR3 sequences; 6% to 7% are singletons. Sample: PBMCs from the stem cell graft donor, taken from the stem cell graft. The source of these receptors is a human donor who donated a stem cell graft to a child with Wiskott-Aldrich syndrome.

This clonotype was counted at least ten times. The rearrangement links TRBV3-1 to TRBJ2-7; 8 nucleotides align to TRBD1. Unmatched junction bases numbered 5, after V lost 2 bases and J lost 2 bases. The CDR3 runs 15 residues. Germline CDR1 LGHDT, CDR2 YNNKEL (reference sequence). The CDR3 loop is CASSQYDRGTYEQYF. CDR3 coding DNA: TGTGCCAGCAGCCAATACGACAGGGGTACCTACGAGCAGTACTTC.

Ten or more counts support this clonotype. V and J are TRBV10-2 and TRBJ2-7; D might be TRBD2 (6 bases). The CDR3 is 11 residues long. Deletions cut 7 bases from V and 7 bases from J, with 11 bases between. CDR1 is WSHSY, CDR2 SAAADI, per germline. The CDR3 DNA reads TGCGCCAGCAAAGATGGGGGGGAGCAGTACTTC. Protein product: CASKDGGEQYF.

The V and J genes are TRBV5-1 and TRBJ1-1; unclear D gene. V shed 0 bases and J shed 4 bases, with 10 bases lying between them. The CDR3 has 14 amino acids. Germline values: CDR1 SGHRS, CDR2 YFSETQ. Here the CDR3 DNA reads TGCGCCAGCAGCTTGGCCGATTCGGTCACTGAAGCTTTCTTT. Its translation: CASSLADSVTEAFF.

This clonotype was detected many times. V and J are TRBV6-2 or TRBV6-3 and TRBJ2-7; maybe TRBD2 (6 bases). CDR3 size: 14 residues. Germline-derived CDR1 and CDR2 are MNHEY and SVGEGT. V lost 4 bases and J 5 bases, leaving 15 bases between the germline ends. CDR3 nucleotide sequence: TGTGCCAGCAGTTCGACTAGAAACAACGACGAGCAGTACTTC. It yields the protein CASSSTRNNDEQYF.

This clonotype was found many times. V gene TRBV7-9 combines with J gene TRBJ2-2; D gene ambiguous. Per germline, CDR1 SEHNR and CDR2 FQNEAQ (reference sequence). Trimming shortened V by 6 bases and J by 0 bases, and 17 bases separated the two germline ends. The CDR3 length is 17 residues. CDR3 DNA: TGTGCCAGCAGAATAGGTGTTAGGCAGACGAACACCGGGGAGCTGTTTTTT. Its protein product is CASRIGVRQTNTGELFF.